A selection of T cell receptor beta chains follows, all from one sample in a study of shared clonotypes between healthy human individuals. The assay was immunoSEQ multiplex PCR, and TCRdb's table has in-frame clones only and misses some. This sample has a few hundred thousand clones, with around 81% found just once. The specimen was PBMCs. The receptors stem from a woman in her thirties or forties in good health. Some clones in this sample may be carry-over from other donors' samples. CDR3s leave out the opening cysteine and the closing phenylalanine or tryptophan. Clone sizes are given selectively: once, few, many, or a class where the clone is expanded.

V,size,J,CDR3
TRBV2,.,TRBJ2-1,ASRWDRGGEQF
TRBV2,.,TRBJ1-3,ASSEIYSSGNTIY
TRBV5-1,.,TRBJ2-7,ASSFGPTNPGGEQY
TRBV4-3,.,TRBJ2-5,ASSQDHSSGINAETQY
TRBV10-2,.,TRBJ2-2,ASCLDRVRGELF
TRBV2,.,TRBJ1-3,ASSLGRTGNTIY
TRBV2,.,TRBJ2-1,ASFPARSSYNEQF
TRBV6-1,.,TRBJ2-1,ASSDVVGNEQF
TRBV29-1,.,TRBJ2-3,SVGIGWTDTQY
TRBV6-1,many,TRBJ1-2,ASSELGYYGYT
TRBV2,.,TRBJ2-7,ASSEGLANISYEQY
TRBV5-4,.,TRBJ2-5,ASSPQTGQGETQY
TRBV15,.,TRBJ2-7,ATSTPVPPYEQY
TRBV5-4,.,TRBJ1-4,ASSSSTNEKLF